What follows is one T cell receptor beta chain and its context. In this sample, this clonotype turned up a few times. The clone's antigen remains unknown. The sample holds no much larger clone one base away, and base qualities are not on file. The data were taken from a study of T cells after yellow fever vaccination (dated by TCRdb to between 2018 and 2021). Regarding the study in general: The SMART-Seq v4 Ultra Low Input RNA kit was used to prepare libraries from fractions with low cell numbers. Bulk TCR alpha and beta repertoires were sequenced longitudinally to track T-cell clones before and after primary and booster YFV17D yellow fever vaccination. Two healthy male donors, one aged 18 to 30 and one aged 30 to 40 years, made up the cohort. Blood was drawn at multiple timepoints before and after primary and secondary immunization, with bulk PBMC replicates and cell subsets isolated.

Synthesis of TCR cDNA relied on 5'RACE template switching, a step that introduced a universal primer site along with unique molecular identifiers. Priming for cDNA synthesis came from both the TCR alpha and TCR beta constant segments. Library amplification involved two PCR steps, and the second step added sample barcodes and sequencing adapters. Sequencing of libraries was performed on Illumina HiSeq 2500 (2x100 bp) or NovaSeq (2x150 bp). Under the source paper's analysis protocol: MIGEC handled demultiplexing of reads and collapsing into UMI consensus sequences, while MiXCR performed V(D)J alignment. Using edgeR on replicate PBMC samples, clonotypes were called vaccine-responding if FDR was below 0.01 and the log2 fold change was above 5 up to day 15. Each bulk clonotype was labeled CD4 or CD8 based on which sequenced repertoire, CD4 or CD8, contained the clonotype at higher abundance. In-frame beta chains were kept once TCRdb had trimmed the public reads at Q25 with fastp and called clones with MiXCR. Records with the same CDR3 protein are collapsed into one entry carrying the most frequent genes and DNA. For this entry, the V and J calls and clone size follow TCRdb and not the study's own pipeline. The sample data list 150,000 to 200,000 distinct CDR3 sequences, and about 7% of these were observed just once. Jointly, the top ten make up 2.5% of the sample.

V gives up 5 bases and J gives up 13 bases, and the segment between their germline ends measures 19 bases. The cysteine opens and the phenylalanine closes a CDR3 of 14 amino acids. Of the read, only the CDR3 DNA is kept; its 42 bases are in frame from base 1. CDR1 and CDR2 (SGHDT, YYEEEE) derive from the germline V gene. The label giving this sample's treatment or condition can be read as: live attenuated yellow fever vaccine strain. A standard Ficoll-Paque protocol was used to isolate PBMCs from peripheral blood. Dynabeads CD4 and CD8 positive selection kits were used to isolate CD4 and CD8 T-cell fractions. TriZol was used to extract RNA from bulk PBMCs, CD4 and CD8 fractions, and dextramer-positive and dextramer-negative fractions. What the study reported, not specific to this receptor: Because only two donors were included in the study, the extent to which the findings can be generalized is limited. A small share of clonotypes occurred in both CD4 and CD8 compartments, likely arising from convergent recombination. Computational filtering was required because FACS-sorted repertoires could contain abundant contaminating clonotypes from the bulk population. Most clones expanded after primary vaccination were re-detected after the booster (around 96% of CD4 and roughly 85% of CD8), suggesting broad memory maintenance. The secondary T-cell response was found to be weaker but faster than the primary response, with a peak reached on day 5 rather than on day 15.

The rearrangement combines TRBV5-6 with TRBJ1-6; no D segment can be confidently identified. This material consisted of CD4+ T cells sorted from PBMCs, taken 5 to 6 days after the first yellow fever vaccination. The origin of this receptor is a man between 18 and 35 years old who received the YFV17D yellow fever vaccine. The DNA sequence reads TGTGCCAGCAGTTCCGACCTGAGTCTACCGCCCCTCCACTTT. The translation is CASSSDLSLPPLHF.